These T cell receptor beta chains were read from a single sample in a study of blood T cell repertoires in COVID-19. Clones were read by immunoSEQ multiplex PCR, and TCRdb kept only the in-frame ones, dropping some. The table includes around 100,000 clones, around 80% detected once. The specimen was peripheral blood. Every receptor here comes from an older man with active or convalescent COVID-19. Each CDR3 is given with its conserved first and last residue. A D gene is named only where the DNA matches it firmly. Expanded clones are given a class, and other clones once, few, many or no size at all.

size	V	D	J	DNA	CDR3
-	TRBV28	-	TRBJ1-2	TGTGCCAGCAGTTTGGCCCCGGCGGCGCTCACCTTC	CASSLAPAALTF
-	TRBV14	TRBD1	TRBJ2-7	TGTGCCAGCAGCCAAAAGGGGGCAGTCTTCGAGCAGTACTTC	CASSQKGAVFEQYF
-	TRBV6-6	-	TRBJ1-2	TGTGCCAGCAGACGCCAGGGCGATGGCTACACCTTC	CASRRQGDGYTF
-	TRBV18	-	TRBJ1-2	TGTGCCAGCTCACCTACAGGCAATGAAGGCTACACCTTC	CASSPTGNEGYTF
-	TRBV2	TRBD1	TRBJ1-5	TGTGCCAGCAGTACCGTTGACAGGGTACAGCCCCAGCATTTT	CASSTVDRVQPQHF
-	TRBV28	TRBD2	TRBJ2-5	TGTGCCAGCAGTTTATTGACAGCGGGAGGGTACCAAGAGACCCAGTACTTC	CASSLLTAGGYQETQYF
-	TRBV10-1	-	TRBJ2-3	TGCGCCAGCAGTGCGGGGGAGGTGAGGACAGATACGCAGTATTTT	CASSAGEVRTDTQYF
-	TRBV3-1/TRBV3-2	TRBD1	TRBJ1-1	TGTGCCAGCAGCCTGTCGGACAGGGTGAACACTGAAGCTTTCTTT	CASSLSDRVNTEAFF
-	TRBV19	-	TRBJ2-7	TGTGCCAGTAGTAGCGGGACGGCCTCCTACGAGCAGTACTTC	CASSSGTASYEQYF
-	TRBV5-1	-	TRBJ1-1	TGCGCCAGCAGCTTACAGACGAACACTGAAGCTTTCTTT	CASSLQTNTEAFF
-	TRBV6-6	TRBD2	TRBJ2-3	TGTGCCAGCAGTCACGGACTAGCGGGGAAGCCGCCAGATACGCAGTATTTT	CASSHGLAGKPPDTQYF
-	TRBV3-1/TRBV3-2	-	TRBJ1-6	TGTGCCAGCAGCCAAGGTACACAGAATTCACCCCTCCACTTT	CASSQGTQNSPLHF
-	TRBV25-1	-	TRBJ1-1	TGTGCCAGCAGTGAACCTAATATGGGGGGTAAAGCTTTCTTT	CASSEPNMGGKAFF
-	TRBV7-3	-	TRBJ1-1	TGTGCCAGCAGCTTAGGCAGATCGAACACTGAAGCTTTCTTT	CASSLGRSNTEAFF
-	TRBV18	-	TRBJ2-5	TGTGCCAGCTCACGAGCCCCCGGTGCGGAGACCCAGTACTTC	CASSRAPGAETQYF
-	TRBV21-1	-	TRBJ1-3	TGTGCCAGCAGCAAATTAGAGCCAAACACCATATATTTT	CASSKLEPNTIYF
once	TRBV3-1/TRBV3-2	-	TRBJ2-3	TGTGCCAGCGGGGGGGCAGTGGATACGCAGTATTTT	CASGGAVDTQYF
-	TRBV2	-	TRBJ2-2	TGTGCCAGCAGTGGGCAGGGAACCGGGGAGCTGTTTTTT	CASSGQGTGELFF
-	TRBV3-1/TRBV3-2	-	TRBJ1-2	TGTGCCAGCAGCCAAGTGGAACAGGGCAATGGCTACACCTTC	CASSQVEQGNGYTF
few	TRBV19	-	TRBJ1-1	TGTGCCACCGAGAACAGGCAGCACACTGAAGCTTTCTTT	CATENRQHTEAFF
few	TRBV2	-	TRBJ1-5	TGTGCCAGCAGCCAGGGTTTCTCCAATCAGCCCCAGCATTTT	CASSQGFSNQPQHF
-	TRBV11-3	TRBD2	TRBJ2-1	TGTGCCAGCAGCTTAGAAGGGCTAGCGGGGGGGCATGAGCAGTTCTTC	CASSLEGLAGGHEQFF
few	TRBV27	-	TRBJ2-2	TGTGCCAGCAGTTTCTGGGGCTACACCGGGGAGCTGTTTTTT	CASSFWGYTGELFF
-	TRBV4-1	TRBD2	TRBJ2-5	TGCGCCAGCAGTATTAGCGGGGGGGCCTTGGAGACCCAGTACTTC	CASSISGGALETQYF
-	TRBV5-1	TRBD1	TRBJ1-4	TGCGCCAGCAGCTTTCTACCGGGGACAGGAAATGAAAAACTGTTTTTT	CASSFLPGTGNEKLFF
-	TRBV18	TRBD2	TRBJ2-5	TGTGCCAGCTCAGACGGGGGGACAGAGACCCAGTACTTC	CASSDGGTETQYF
few	TRBV15	TRBD2	TRBJ2-5	TGTGCCACCAGCACGACTAGCGGGGAGTCCCAAGAGACCCAGTACTTC	CATSTTSGESQETQYF